The sequence of this T cell receptor (beta chain) was determined in a study of response to subunit inactivated influenza vaccine. Study-wide results and caveats: There was a suggestion from the authors that each seasonal influenza vaccination recruits few new T cells.

TCRdb recomputed calls from the RT-PCR reads with MiXCR, one row per CDR3 protein. The sample lists around 500,000 distinct CDR3 sequences; 9.5% to 12% were seen once. The CDR3 is 14 amino acids. V was shortened by 10 bases and J by 6 bases, with 19 bases between the two germline ends. This clonotype was recorded at least ten times. Its antigen is as yet unknown. The gene calls are TRBV12-3 or TRBV12-4 and TRBJ2-1; tentative D call: TRBD2 (5 bases). Here the sequenced sample was PBMCs from blood, taken roughly 46 days after vaccination. The clonotype originates from a man aged 50 to 60 who received an inactivated influenza vaccine. CDR3 coding DNA: TGTGCCATCACTCCTCCGGGAAAAGGCAATGAGCAGTTCTTC. It translates to CAITPPGKGNEQFF.